This T cell receptor (beta chain) was observed in a study of T cell changes during pregnancy in multiple sclerosis (dated by TCRdb to about 2019). About the study as a whole: In women with multiple sclerosis, the researchers looked at how the T cell repertoire shifted as pregnancy progressed.

On this clone: It lacks a known antigen. No quality values exist for individual bases; no much larger clone is one base distant.

Library preparation used the immunoSEQ multiplex PCR assay. Not all clones reach the TCRdb copy of this immuneACCESS table, which keeps in-frame sequences only. Checked studies attribute under half of the gap to unresolved V genes and leave the rest unexplained. The sample records approximately 30,000 clones, 89% of which are singletons. Together, the top ten hold roughly 10% of the sample. V is pared back by 6 bases and J by 7 bases, with 15 bases lying between the germline termini. Taken from cysteine to phenylalanine, the CDR3 has 14 residues. The only DNA kept is the CDR3, 42 bases in frame from the first base. CDR1 and CDR2 are drawn from the germline V gene: MNHEY, SVGAGI.

The receptor comes from a female donor with multiple sclerosis, enrolled in a pregnancy study. Here the chain combines TRBV6-5 and TRBJ2-2; TRBD2 is perhaps the D gene, given 6 matching bases. This material consisted of CD8+ T cells from peripheral blood mononuclear cells, taken in the second trimester of pregnancy. The CDR3 region has the sequence CASSWVGGSGELFF. The DNA is as follows: TGTGCCAGCAGCTGGGTTGGGGGGAGCGGGGAGCTGTTTTTT.